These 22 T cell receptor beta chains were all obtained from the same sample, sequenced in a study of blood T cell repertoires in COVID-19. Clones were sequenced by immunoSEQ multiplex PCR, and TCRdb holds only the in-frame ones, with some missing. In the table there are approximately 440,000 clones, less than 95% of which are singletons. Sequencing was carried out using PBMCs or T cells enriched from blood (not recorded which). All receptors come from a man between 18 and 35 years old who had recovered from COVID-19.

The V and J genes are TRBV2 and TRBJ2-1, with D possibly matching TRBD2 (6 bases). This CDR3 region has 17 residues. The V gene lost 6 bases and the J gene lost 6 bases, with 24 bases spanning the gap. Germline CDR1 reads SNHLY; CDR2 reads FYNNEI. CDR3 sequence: CASRGFKSGGPGNEQFF. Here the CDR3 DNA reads TGTGCCAGCAGGGGATTTAAGAGCGGAGGGCCGGGCAATGAGCAGTTCTTC.

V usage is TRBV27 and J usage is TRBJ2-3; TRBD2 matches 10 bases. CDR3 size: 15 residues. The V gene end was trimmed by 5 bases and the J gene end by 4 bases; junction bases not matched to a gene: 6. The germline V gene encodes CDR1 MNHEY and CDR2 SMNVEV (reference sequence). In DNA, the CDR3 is TGTGCCAGCAGTGCCATCGGGACTAGCGCAGATACGCAGTATTTT. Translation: CASSAIGTSADTQYF.

The CDR3 region is CASNHAGNTIYF. The CDR3 nucleotides are TGTGCCAGTAATCATGCTGGAAACACCATATATTTT. The chain is built from TRBV19 and TRBJ1-3, with D hard to call. Germline V gives CDR1 LNHDA, CDR2 SQIVND (reference sequence). V shed 7 bases and J shed 2 bases, with 6 bases lying between them. The CDR3 has 12 amino acids. The variable domain in full, with the rest retrieved from reference TRBV19 and TRBJ1-3, is DGGITQSPKYLFRKEGQNVTLSCEQNLNHDAMYWYRQDPGQGLRLIYYSQIVNDFQKGDIAEGYSVSREKKESFPLTVTSAQKNPTAFYLCASNHAGNTIYFGEGSWLTVV.

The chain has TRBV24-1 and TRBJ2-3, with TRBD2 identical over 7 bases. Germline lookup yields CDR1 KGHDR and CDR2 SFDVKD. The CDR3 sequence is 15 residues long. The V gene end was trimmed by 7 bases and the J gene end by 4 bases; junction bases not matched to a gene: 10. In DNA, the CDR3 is TGTGCCACCAGCATTGGGTATCGGGGGGCAGATACGCAGTATTTT. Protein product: CATSIGYRGADTQYF.

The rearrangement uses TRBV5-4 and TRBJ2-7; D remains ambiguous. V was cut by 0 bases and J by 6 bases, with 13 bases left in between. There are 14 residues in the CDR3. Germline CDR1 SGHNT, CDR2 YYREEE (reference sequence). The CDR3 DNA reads TGTGCCAGCAGCTTGGGAGGTAGGCCCTTCGAGCAGTACTTC. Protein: CASSLGGRPFEQYF.

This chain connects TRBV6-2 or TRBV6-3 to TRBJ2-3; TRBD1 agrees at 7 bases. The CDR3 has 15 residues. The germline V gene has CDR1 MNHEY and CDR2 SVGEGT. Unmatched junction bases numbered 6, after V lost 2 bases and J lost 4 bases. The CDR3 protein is CASSYRQGLADTQYF. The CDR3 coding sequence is TGTGCCAGCAGTTACCGACAGGGCTTGGCAGATACGCAGTATTTT.

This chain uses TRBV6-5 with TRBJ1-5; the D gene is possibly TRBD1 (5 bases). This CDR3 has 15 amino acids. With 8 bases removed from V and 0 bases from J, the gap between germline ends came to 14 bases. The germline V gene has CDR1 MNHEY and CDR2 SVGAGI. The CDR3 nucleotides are TGTGCCAGCGGCTTACGACAGTTTAGCAATCAGCCCCAGCATTTT. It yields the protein CASGLRQFSNQPQHF.

CDR3 sequence reads: CASSYSGGAGREQYF. CDR3 nucleotide sequence: TGTGCCAGCAGTTACTCGGGTGGGGCGGGACGCGAGCAGTACTTC. J is TRBJ2-7 and V is TRBV6-5; weak D call: TRBD2 (6 bases). Trimming removed 0 bases at V and 6 bases at J, with 15 bases between. CDR3 length: 15 amino acids. The germline gives CDR1 MNHEY, CDR2 SVGAGI.

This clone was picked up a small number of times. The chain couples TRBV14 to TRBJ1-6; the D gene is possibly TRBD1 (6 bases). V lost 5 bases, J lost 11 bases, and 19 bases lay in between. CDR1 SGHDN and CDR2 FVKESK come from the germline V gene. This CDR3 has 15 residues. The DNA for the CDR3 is TGTGCCAGCAGCTCTCATGGGACACCTGGGGCACCCCTCCACTTT. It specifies CASSSHGTPGAPLHF.

CDR3: CASSPPLAGGTDTQYF. The DNA for the CDR3 is TGCGCCAGCAGCCCCCCGTTAGCGGGAGGCACAGATACGCAGTATTTT. The chain uses TRBV5-1 and TRBJ2-3; 9 bases fit TRBD2. The length of the CDR3 is 16 residues. V was clipped by 4 bases and J by 1 base; unmatched bases: 7. From germline, CDR1 is SGHRS and CDR2 YFSETQ.

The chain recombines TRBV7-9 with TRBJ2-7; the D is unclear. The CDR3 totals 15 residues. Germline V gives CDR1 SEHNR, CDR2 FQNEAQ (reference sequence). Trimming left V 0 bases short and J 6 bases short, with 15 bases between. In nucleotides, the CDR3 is TGTGCCAGCAGCTTAGCGTCGACAACGAAGAGCGAGCAGTACTTC. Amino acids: CASSLASTTKSEQYF.

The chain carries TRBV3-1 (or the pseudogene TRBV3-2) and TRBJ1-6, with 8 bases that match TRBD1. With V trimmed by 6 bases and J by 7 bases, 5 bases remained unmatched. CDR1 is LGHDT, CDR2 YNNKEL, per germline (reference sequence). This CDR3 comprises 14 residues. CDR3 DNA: TGTGCCAGCAGGCCAGGACAGGGAAATTCACCCCTCCACTTT. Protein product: CASRPGQGNSPLHF.

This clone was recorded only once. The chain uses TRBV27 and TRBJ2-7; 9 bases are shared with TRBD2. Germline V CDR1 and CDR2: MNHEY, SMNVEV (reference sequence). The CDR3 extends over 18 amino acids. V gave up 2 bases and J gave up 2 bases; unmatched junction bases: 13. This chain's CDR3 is CASSLPPGTSSGTYEQYF. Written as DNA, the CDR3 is TGTGCCAGCAGTTTACCGCCCGGGACTAGCAGCGGTACCTACGAGCAGTACTTC.

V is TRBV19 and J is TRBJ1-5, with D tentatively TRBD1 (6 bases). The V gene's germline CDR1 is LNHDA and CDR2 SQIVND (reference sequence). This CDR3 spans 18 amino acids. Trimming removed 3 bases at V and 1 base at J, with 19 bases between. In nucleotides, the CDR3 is TGTGCCAGTAGTATTCGGACAGCCCAAGGGGCGAGCAATCAGCCCCAGCATTTT. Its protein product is CASSIRTAQGASNQPQHF.

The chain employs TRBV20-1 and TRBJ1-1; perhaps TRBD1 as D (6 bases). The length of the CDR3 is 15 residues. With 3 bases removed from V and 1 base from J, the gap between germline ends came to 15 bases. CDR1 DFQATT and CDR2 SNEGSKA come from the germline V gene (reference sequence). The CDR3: CSASQSGQKNTEAFF. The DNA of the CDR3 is TGCAGTGCTAGTCAGTCAGGACAGAAGAACACTGAAGCTTTCTTT.

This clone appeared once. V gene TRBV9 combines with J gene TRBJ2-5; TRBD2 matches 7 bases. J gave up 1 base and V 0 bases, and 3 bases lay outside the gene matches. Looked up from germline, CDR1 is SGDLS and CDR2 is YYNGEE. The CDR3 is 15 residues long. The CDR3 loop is CASSVGLAAQETQYF. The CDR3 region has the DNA TGTGCCAGCAGCGTAGGGCTAGCGGCCCAAGAGACCCAGTACTTC.

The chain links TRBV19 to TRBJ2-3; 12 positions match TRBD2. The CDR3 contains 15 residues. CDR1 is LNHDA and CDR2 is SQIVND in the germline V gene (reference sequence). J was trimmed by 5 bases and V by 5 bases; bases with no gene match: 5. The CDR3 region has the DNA TGTGCCAGTAGTTCCCTAGCGGGAGGGGAAGATACGCAGTATTTT. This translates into CASSSLAGGEDTQYF. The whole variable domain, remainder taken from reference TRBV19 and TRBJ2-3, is DGGITQSPKYLFRKEGQNVTLSCEQNLNHDAMYWYRQDPGQGLRLIYYSQIVNDFQKGDIAEGYSVSREKKESFPLTVTSAQKNPTAFYLCASSSLAGGEDTQYFGPGTRLTVL.

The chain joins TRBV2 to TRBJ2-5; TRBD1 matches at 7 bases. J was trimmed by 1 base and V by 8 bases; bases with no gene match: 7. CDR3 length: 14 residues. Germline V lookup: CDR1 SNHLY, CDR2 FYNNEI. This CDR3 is CASHSPGGQETQYF. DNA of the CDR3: TGTGCCAGCCATAGTCCAGGGGGCCAAGAGACCCAGTACTTC.

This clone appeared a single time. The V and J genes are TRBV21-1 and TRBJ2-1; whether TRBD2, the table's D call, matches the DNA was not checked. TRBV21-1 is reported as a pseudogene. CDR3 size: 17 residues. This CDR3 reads CASSKARWRGVHNEQFF. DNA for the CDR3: TGTGCCAGCAGCAAAGCGCGGTGGCGGGGGGTCCACAATGAGCAGTTCTTC.

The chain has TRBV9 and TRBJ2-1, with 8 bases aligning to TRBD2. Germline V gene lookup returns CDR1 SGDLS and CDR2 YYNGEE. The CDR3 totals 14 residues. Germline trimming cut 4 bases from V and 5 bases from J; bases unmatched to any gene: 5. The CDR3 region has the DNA TGTGCCAGCAGCCCCGGGACTAGAAACAATGAGCAGTTCTTC. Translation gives CASSPGTRNNEQFF.

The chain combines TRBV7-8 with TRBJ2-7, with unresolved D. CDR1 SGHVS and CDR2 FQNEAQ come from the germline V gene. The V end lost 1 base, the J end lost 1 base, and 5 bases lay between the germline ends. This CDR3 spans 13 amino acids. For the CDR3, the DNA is TGTGCCAGCAGCTTAGGTAGATCCTACGAGCAGTACTTC. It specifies CASSLGRSYEQYF.

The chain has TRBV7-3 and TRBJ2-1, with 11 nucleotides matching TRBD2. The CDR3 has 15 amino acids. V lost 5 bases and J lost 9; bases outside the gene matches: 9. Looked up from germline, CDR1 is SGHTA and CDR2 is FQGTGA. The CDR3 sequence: CASSATSGGSTEQFF. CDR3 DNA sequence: TGTGCCAGCAGCGCAACTAGCGGGGGTTCGACTGAGCAGTTCTTC. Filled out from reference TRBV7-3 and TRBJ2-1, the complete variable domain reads GAGVSQTPSNKVTEKGKYVELRCDPISGHTALYWYRQSLGQGPEFLIYFQGTGAADDSGLPNDRFFAVRPEGSVSTLKIQRTERGDSAVYLCASSATSGGSTEQFFGPGTRLTVL.